This TCR beta chain derives from a study of breast tumors, draining lymph nodes, adjacent tissues. TCRdb reprocessed the multiplex PCR reads with MiXCR, giving one entry per CDR3 protein. The sample has hundreds of thousands of distinct CDR3 sequences, 32% seen once. Samples came from axillary lymph nodes draining the breast cancer. Study conclusions and caveats: The data were judged consistent with most tumor T cells coming from lymph node and expanding in tumor.

Note on this clonotype: The antigen is unknown.

The sequencing sample was made of axillary lymph node tissue. The TCR originated in a female donor with breast cancer. Some clones in this sample may be carry-over from other donors' samples.

This chain's CDR3 is CASSLGTGLITF. CDR3 nucleotide sequence: TGTGCCAGCAGCCTGGGGACAGGGCTTATCACCTTC. The V gene is TRBV5-6, the J gene TRBJ1-2; 9 bases are shared with TRBD1. Per the germline V gene, CDR1 is SGHDT and CDR2 is YYEEEE. The CDR3 loop spans 12 amino acids. After removal of 4 bases from V and 13 bases from J, the junction contained 8 bases not matched to a gene.